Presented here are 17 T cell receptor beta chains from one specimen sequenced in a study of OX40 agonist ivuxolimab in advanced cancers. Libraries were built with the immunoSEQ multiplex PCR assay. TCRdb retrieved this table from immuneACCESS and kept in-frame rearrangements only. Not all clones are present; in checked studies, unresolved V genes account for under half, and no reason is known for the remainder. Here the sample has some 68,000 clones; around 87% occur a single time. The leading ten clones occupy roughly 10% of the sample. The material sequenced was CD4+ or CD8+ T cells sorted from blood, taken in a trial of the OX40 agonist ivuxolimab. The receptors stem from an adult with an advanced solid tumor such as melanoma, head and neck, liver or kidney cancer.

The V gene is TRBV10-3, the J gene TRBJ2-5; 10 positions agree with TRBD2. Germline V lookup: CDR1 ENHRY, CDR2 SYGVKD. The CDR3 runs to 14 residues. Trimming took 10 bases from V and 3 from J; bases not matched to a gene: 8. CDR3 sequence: CATSLAGREETQYF. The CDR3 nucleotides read TGTGCCACCTCACTAGCGGGACGGGAAGAGACCCAGTACTTC.

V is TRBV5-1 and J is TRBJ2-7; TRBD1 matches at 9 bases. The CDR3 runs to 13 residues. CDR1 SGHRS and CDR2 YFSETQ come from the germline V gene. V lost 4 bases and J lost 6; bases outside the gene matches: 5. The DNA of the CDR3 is TGCGCCAGCAGCCGGACAGGGGAGGGCGAGCAGTACTTC. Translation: CASSRTGEGEQYF.

In DNA form, the CDR3 reads TGCGCCAGCAGCGACAGCATCTATGGCTACACCTTC. It codes for CASSDSIYGYTF. The V call is TRBV10-1, the J call TRBJ1-2; weak D call: TRBD1 (5 bases). Germline values: CDR1 WNHNN, CDR2 SYGVQD (reference sequence). Trimming stripped 6 bases from V and 4 bases from J, with 9 bases between. This CDR3 is 12 amino acids long.

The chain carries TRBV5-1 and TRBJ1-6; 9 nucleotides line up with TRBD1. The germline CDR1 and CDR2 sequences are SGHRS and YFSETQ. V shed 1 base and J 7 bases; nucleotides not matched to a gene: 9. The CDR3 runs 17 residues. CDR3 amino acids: CASSLSHGTGRNSPLHF. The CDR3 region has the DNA TGCGCCAGCAGCTTGTCGCACGGGACAGGGCGGAATTCACCCCTCCACTTT.

This chain's CDR3 is CASSLRGYGYTF. CDR3 nucleotides: TGTGCCAGCAGCCTCCGTGGGTATGGCTACACCTTC. The chain recombines TRBV7-9 with TRBJ1-2, with unresolved D. Trimming removed 5 bases from V and 5 bases from J, with 9 bases in between. The CDR3 totals 12 residues. CDR1 and CDR2 (germline): SEHNR, FQNEAQ (reference sequence).

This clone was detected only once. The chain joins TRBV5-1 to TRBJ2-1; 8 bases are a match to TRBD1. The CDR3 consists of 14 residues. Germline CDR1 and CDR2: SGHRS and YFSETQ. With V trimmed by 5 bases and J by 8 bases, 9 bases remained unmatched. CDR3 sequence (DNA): TGCGCCAGCAGACTACAAACAGGGGGTGATGAGCAGTTCTTC. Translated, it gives CASRLQTGGDEQFF.

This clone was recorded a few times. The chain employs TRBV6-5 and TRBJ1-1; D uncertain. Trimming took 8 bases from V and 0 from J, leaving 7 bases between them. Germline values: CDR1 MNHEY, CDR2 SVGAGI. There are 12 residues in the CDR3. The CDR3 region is CASFRMNTEAFF. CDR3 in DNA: TGTGCCAGCTTCAGGATGAACACTGAAGCTTTCTTT.

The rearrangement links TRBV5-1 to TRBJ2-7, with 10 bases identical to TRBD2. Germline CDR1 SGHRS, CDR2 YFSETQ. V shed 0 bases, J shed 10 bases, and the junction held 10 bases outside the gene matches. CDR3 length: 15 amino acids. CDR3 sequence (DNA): TGCGCCAGCAGCTTGGGTGGGCTAGCGGGAGTCGATCAGTACTTC. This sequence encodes CASSLGGLAGVDQYF.

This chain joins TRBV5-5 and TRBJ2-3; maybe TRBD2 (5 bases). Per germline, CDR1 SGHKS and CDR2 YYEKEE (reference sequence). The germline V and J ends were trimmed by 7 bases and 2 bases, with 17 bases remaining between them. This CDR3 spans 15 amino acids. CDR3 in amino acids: CASSTGGSYTDTQYF. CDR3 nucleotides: TGTGCCAGCTCGACTGGAGGCAGCTACACAGATACGCAGTATTTT.

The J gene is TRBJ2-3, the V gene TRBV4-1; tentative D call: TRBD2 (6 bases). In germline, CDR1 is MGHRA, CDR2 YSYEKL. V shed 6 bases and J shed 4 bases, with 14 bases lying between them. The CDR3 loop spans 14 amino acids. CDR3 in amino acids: CASRSLGRSDTQYF. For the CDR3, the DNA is TGCGCCAGCAGATCTCTTGGGAGGTCAGATACGCAGTATTTT.

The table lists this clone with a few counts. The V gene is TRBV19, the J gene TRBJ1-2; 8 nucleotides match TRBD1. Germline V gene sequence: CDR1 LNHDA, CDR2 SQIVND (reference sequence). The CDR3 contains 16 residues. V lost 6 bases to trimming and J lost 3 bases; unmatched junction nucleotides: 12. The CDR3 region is CASRRSQGGAYYGYTF. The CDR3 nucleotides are TGTGCCAGTAGGAGATCACAGGGGGGCGCATACTATGGCTACACCTTC.

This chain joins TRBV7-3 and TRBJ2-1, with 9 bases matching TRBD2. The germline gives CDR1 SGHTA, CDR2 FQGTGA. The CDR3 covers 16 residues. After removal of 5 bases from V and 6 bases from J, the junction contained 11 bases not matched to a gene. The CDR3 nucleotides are TGTGCCAGCAGCCTCCTTTCTGCGGGAGGGGTCAATGAGCAGTTCTTC. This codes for CASSLLSAGGVNEQFF.

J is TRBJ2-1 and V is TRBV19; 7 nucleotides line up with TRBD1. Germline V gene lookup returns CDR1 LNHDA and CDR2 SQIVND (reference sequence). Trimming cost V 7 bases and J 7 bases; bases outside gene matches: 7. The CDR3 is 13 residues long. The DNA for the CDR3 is TGTGCCAGTACGACGACAGGGTGGAATGAGCAGTTCTTC. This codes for CASTTTGWNEQFF.

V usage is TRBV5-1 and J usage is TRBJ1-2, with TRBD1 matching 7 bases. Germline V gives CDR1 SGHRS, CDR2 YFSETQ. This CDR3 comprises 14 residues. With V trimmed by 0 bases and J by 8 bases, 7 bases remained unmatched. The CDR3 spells CASSLEGATRGYTF. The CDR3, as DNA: TGCGCCAGCAGCTTGGAGGGGGCGACGCGCGGCTACACCTTC.

CDR3 loop: CASSRDRVGLEKLFF. CDR3 nucleotides: TGTGCCAGCAGCCGAGATAGGGTTGGTCTTGAAAAACTGTTTTTT. The rearrangement joins TRBV2 to TRBJ1-4; no clear D gene. The length of the CDR3 is 15 residues. Trimming pared 6 bases from V and 7 bases from J, leaving 18 bases between. Germline loops: CDR1 SNHLY, CDR2 FYNNEI. Full variable domain (remainder filled in from reference TRBV2 and TRBJ1-4): EPEVTQTPSHQVTQMGQEVILRCVPISNHLYFYWYRQILGQKVEFLVSFYNNEISEKSEIFDDQFSVERPDGSNFTLKIRSTKLEDSAMYFCASSRDRVGLEKLFFGSGTQLSVL.

The DNA of the CDR3 is TGTGCCAGCTCACCGGGGAGGTCCTACGAGCAGTACTTC. It encodes CASSPGRSYEQYF. The chain employs TRBV18 and TRBJ2-7; D might be TRBD2 (6 bases). V was cut by 3 bases and J by 1 base, with 7 bases left in between. Germline CDR1 is KGHSH and CDR2 is LQKENI. This CDR3 is 13 amino acids long.

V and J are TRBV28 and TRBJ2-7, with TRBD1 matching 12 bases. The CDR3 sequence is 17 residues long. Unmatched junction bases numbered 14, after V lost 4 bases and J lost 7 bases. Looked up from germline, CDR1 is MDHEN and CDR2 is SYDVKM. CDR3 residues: CASSSGTGGPIREEQYF. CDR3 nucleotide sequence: TGTGCCAGCAGTTCCGGGACAGGGGGCCCCATACGGGAGGAGCAGTACTTC.